The 3 T cell receptor beta chains below all came from one sample that was sequenced in a study of vaccination and CD4 T cells after COVID-19 (dated by TCRdb to the early 2020s). Libraries were built with PCR. Sequencing was performed on an Illumina iSeq 100. TCR sequencing of DNA from cultured CD4+ T cells used the Oncomine TCR Beta short-read assay at the Johns Hopkins FTIC core. TCRdb itself trimmed the public reads at Q25 with fastp, ran MiXCR and retained productive beta chains. Merged by CDR3 protein, the rows form single entries marked with the most common genes and DNA. The sample includes under 6,500 distinct CDR3 sequences, with 25% to 30% observed a single time. Approximately 17% of the sample is in the top ten clones. The treatment or condition label for this specimen denotes: roughly 11-day PBMC culture with coronavirus spike peptide pools or control peptides (ViraFEST assay). CD4+ T cells from unexposed donors were collected before the COVID-19 pandemic (2011-2018).

These receptors' targets are unknown. Material for sequencing was CD4+ T cells from blood, cultured in vitro. The receptor set was obtained from a human donor in good health.

The chain combines TRBV7-3 with TRBJ2-2; TRBD1 is a possible D gene (6 bases). V was trimmed by 1 base and J by 8 bases, leaving 11 bases between them. The CDR3 is 14 residues long. Germline V gene data show CDR1 as SGHTA and CDR2 as FQGTGA. The CDR3 region has the DNA TGTGCCAGCAGCTTAAACAGGGAAGGTGGGGAGCTGTTTTTT. Translation: CASSLNREGGELFF.

This clonotype counts as medium-sized (0.01 to 0.1%). The rearrangement links TRBV10-3 to TRBJ1-2; maybe TRBD1 (5 bases). V was trimmed by 2 bases and J by 8 bases, leaving 9 bases between them. CDR1 and CDR2 from the germline V gene are ENHRY and SYGVKD. This CDR3 is built from 12 residues. The CDR3 protein is CAISEGAYGYTF. Written as DNA, the CDR3 is TGTGCCATCAGTGAGGGGGCTTACGGCTACACCTTC.

The chain employs TRBV7-8 and TRBJ2-7; D unclear. This CDR3 contains 13 residues. Germline values: CDR1 SGHVS, CDR2 FQNEAQ. V shed 5 bases and J shed 3 bases, with 11 bases lying between them. In nucleotides, the CDR3 is TGTGCCAGCAGCCCCGAAAGGCTCTACGAGCAGTACTTC. This gives the protein CASSPERLYEQYF.